The entry that follows covers one T cell receptor (beta chain) sequence. Only one base separates this from a far larger clonotype, so it likely reflects a read error. The data belong to a study of read filtering for tumor transcriptome and immune sequencing. On the study more broadly: Patients were approximately 17 male and some 13 female, mean age approximately 70 years, range about 45 to 85.

CDR3 length: 14 residues. CDR1 and CDR2 from the germline V gene are SGHAT and FQDESV (reference sequence). V lost 2 bases to trimming and J lost 4 bases, with 10 bases between them. Molecular barcoded adaptors covering alpha/delta and beta/gamma chains were used on 400 to 450 ng RNA. TCRdb reanalysed the reads using MiXCR and keeps one entry per CDR3 protein. The sample includes tens of thousands of distinct CDR3 sequences, approximately 19% of them seen just once. Source material: a population of CD138-negative cells sorted from bone marrow. V gene TRBV11-1 combines with J gene TRBJ2-3; the D is unclear. This TCR was recovered from a donor at least 40 years old with multiple myeloma. DNA for the CDR3: TGTGCCAGCAGCTTAAGTTTTAGCCCAGATACGCAGTATTTT. Residues: CASSLSFSPDTQYF.